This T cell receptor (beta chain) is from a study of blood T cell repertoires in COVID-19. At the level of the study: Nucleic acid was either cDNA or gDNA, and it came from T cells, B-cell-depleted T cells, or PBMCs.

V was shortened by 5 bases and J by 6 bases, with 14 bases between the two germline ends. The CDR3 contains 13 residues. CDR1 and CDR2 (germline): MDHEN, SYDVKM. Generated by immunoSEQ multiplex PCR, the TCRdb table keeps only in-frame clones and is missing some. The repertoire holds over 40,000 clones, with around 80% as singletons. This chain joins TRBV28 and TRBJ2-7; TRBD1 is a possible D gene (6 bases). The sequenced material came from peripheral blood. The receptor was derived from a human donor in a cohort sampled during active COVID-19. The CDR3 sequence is CASSRTARLEQYF. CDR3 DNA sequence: TGTGCCAGCAGTAGGACAGCTAGACTCGAGCAGTACTTC.